The 30 T cell receptor beta chains below come from one sample, sequenced in a study of T-cell memory formation after mild COVID-19. TCRdb passed the 5' RACE reads through MiXCR, listing each CDR3 protein once. Of 250,000 or so distinct CDR3 sequences detected, 18% appear once; the ten largest clones hold roughly 24%. Sequenced input: PBMCs or a T cell subset sorted from them (not recorded which). These receptors all come from a man between 18 and 35 years old who had mild COVID-19 (a few samples of this study predate the infection). Cell type and time point are not known.

This clonotype has a count of ten or more. The rearrangement joins TRBV18 to TRBJ2-7; D is ambiguous. Germline values: CDR1 KGHSH, CDR2 LQKENI. CDR3 length equals 11 residues. V lost 4 bases to trimming and J lost 4 bases, with 5 bases between them. In nucleotides, the CDR3 is TGTGCCAGCTCACAAGAGTACGAGCAGTACTTC. Its translation: CASSQEYEQYF.

V and J are TRBV27 and TRBJ2-7; 10 bases fit TRBD1. Unmatched junction bases numbered 3, after V lost 6 bases and J lost 1 base. Germline lookup yields CDR1 MNHEY and CDR2 SMNVEV (reference sequence). The length of the CDR3 is 14 residues. Here the CDR3 reads CASRRTGGSYEQYF. CDR3 coding DNA: TGTGCCAGCAGAAGGACAGGGGGTTCCTACGAGCAGTACTTC.

Many counts were recorded for this clonotype. The chain has TRBV5-1 and TRBJ1-1; D perhaps matches TRBD1 (5 bases). With 3 bases removed from V and 1 base from J, the gap between germline ends came to 16 bases. This CDR3 has 16 residues. CDR1 and CDR2 from the germline V gene are SGHRS and YFSETQ. CDR3 sequence reads: CASSSPRTLSNTEAFF. The CDR3 DNA is TGCGCCAGCAGCTCCCCCCGGACACTTTCGAACACTGAAGCTTTCTTT.

In its sample, this clonotype was seen a few times. The chain couples TRBV4-2 to TRBJ2-5, with 11 bases identical to TRBD2. The CDR3 has 19 residues. CDR1 LGHNA and CDR2 YNFKEQ come from the germline V gene. V lost 1 base and J lost 4; bases outside the gene matches: 14. In nucleotides, the CDR3 is TGTGCCAGCAGCCAAGGACCATTCCTTAGCGGGGGGGCCCCAGAGACCCAGTACTTC. Its protein is CASSQGPFLSGGAPETQYF.

V gene TRBV29-1 combines with J gene TRBJ1-1; possible D gene TRBD1, 6 bases. Germline V gene data show CDR1 as SQVTM and CDR2 as ANQGSEA. V shed 5 bases and J shed 1 base, with 17 bases lying between them. CDR3 length: 15 residues. CDR3: CSVQGSTSGNTEAFF. CDR3 nucleotide sequence: TGCAGCGTTCAGGGGTCCACAAGCGGGAACACTGAAGCTTTCTTT.

This clonotype occurred a few times. The chain employs TRBV4-2 and TRBJ1-1, with a weak D call TRBD1 (5 bases). The CDR3 covers 16 residues. Trimming removed 1 base at V and 8 bases at J, with 20 bases between. The germline V gene has CDR1 LGHNA and CDR2 YNFKEQ. Here the CDR3 DNA reads TGTGCCAGCAGCCAAGGAGGCCAGGGATTTCGTCGGGAAGCTTTCTTT. It translates to CASSQGGQGFRREAFF.

The CDR3 loop is CSAPRQADTQYF. In DNA, the CDR3 is TGCAGTGCCCCCCGGCAGGCAGATACGCAGTATTTT. The rearrangement uses TRBV20-1 and TRBJ2-3, with D uncertain. Germline V gene data show CDR1 as DFQATT and CDR2 as SNEGSKA (reference sequence). V lost 6 bases, J lost 4 bases, and 11 bases lay in between. The CDR3 is made up of 12 amino acids.

Many counts were recorded for this clonotype. The chain combines TRBV5-1 with TRBJ1-1; 11 nucleotides agree with TRBD1. The CDR3 has 15 residues. Losses at the gene ends were 4 bases for V and 5 bases for J; bases not matched to a gene: 7. Germline-derived CDR1 and CDR2 are SGHRS and YFSETQ. The CDR3 loop reads CASSRDGQGATEAFF. CDR3 coding DNA: TGCGCCAGCAGCCGCGATGGACAGGGGGCTACTGAAGCTTTCTTT.

The sample holds a few counts of this clonotype. This chain connects TRBV10-3 to TRBJ1-2; 7 nucleotides agree with TRBD1. After removal of 2 bases from V and 3 bases from J, the junction contained 3 bases not matched to a gene. Germline V gene lookup returns CDR1 ENHRY and CDR2 SYGVKD. This CDR3 is built from 14 residues. This chain's CDR3 is CAISERDSDYGYTF. The CDR3 DNA reads TGTGCCATCAGTGAGAGGGACAGTGACTATGGCTACACCTTC.

There are a few counts of this clonotype. The J gene is TRBJ2-2, the V gene TRBV28; D is tentatively TRBD1 or TRBD2 (5 bases each). The V end lost 3 bases, the J end lost 2 bases, and 16 bases lay between the germline ends. Germline values: CDR1 MDHEN, CDR2 SYDVKM. The CDR3 runs to 17 residues. Written as DNA, the CDR3 is TGTGCCAGCAGTTTCCCCCCAGGGCGGGCTAACACCGGGGAGCTGTTTTTT. It yields the protein CASSFPPGRANTGELFF.

This clonotype came up many times. The chain combines TRBV2 with TRBJ2-1, with D perhaps matching TRBD2 (6 bases). Germline-derived CDR1 and CDR2 are SNHLY and FYNNEI. There are 14 residues in the CDR3. Trimming pared 6 bases from V and 0 bases from J, leaving 9 bases between. CDR3 sequence: CASRAGDSYNEQFF. For the CDR3, the DNA is TGTGCCAGCAGAGCGGGCGACTCCTACAATGAGCAGTTCTTC. The full variable domain, in which reference TRBV2 and TRBJ2-1 provide the parts outside the CDR3, is EPEVTQTPSHQVTQMGQEVILRCVPISNHLYFYWYRQILGQKVEFLVSFYNNEISEKSEIFDDQFSVERPDGSNFTLKIRSTKLEDSAMYFCASRAGDSYNEQFFGPGTRLTVL.

The chain carries TRBV6-2 or TRBV6-3 and TRBJ1-2; the D is unclear. Germline values: CDR1 MNHEY, CDR2 SVGEGT. Trimming shortened V by 5 bases and J by 5 bases, and 12 bases separated the two germline ends. The CDR3 is 13 amino acids. The CDR3 sequence: CASSQAVGYGYTF. For the CDR3, the DNA is TGTGCCAGCAGTCAGGCTGTCGGATATGGCTACACCTTC.

The CDR3 here is CASSLTRGPHEQYF. For the CDR3, the DNA is TGTGCCAGCAGTCTAACCAGGGGGCCCCACGAGCAGTACTTC. The J gene is TRBJ2-7, the V gene TRBV27, with 8 bases matching TRBD1. J gave up 5 bases and V 5 bases, and 8 bases lay outside the gene matches. Germline V CDR1 and CDR2: MNHEY, SMNVEV (reference sequence). The CDR3 covers 14 residues.

The rearrangement uses TRBV4-1 and TRBJ2-1, with 11 bases aligning to TRBD2. From germline, CDR1 is MGHRA and CDR2 YSYEKL. V lost 6 bases, J lost 7 bases, and 8 bases stayed unmatched. The CDR3 is 15 amino acids. CDR3 bases: TGCGCCAGCAGTGGTAGCGGGGGGGTGGTAAATGAGCAGTTCTTC. Its protein is CASSGSGGVVNEQFF.

This clonotype was counted a few times. V usage is TRBV6-2 or TRBV6-3 and J usage is TRBJ1-2; D is ambiguous. The CDR3 runs 14 residues. V dropped 6 bases and J dropped 1 base, with 12 bases sitting between them. Germline CDR1 is MNHEY and CDR2 is SVGEGT. DNA for the CDR3: TGTGCCAGCAGCTTCCACAGTTTTAACTATGGCTACACCTTC. Protein: CASSFHSFNYGYTF.

This clonotype was detected once. The genes are TRBV24-1 and TRBJ1-1; tentative D call: TRBD1 (6 bases). The CDR3 has 11 residues. V was clipped by 6 bases and J by 11 bases, with 12 bases between them. Per the germline V gene, CDR1 is KGHDR and CDR2 is SFDVKD. In nucleotides, the CDR3 is TGTGCCACCAGTTCACAGGGCCGGGCTTTCTTT. Translating it yields CATSSQGRAFF.

In its sample, this clonotype was seen many times. The chain employs TRBV15 and TRBJ2-5; 7 positions agree with TRBD1. Trimming cost V 0 bases and J 2 bases; bases outside gene matches: 0. The germline CDR1 and CDR2 sequences are LNHNV and YYDKDF (reference sequence). This CDR3 is built from 14 residues. CDR3 in amino acids: CATSRDRGQETQYF. The CDR3 bases are TGTGCCACCAGCAGAGACAGGGGGCAAGAGACCCAGTACTTC.

The genes are TRBV7-2 and TRBJ2-5; weak D call: TRBD1 (6 bases). Trimming pared 1 base from V and 6 bases from J, leaving 12 bases between. The CDR3 is 14 residues long. The germline CDR1 and CDR2 sequences are SGHTA and FQGNSA. The CDR3 sequence: CASSLGAGEKTQYF. Written as DNA, the CDR3 is TGTGCCAGCAGCTTAGGGGCAGGGGAGAAGACCCAGTACTTC. The variable domain in full, with the rest retrieved from reference TRBV7-2 and TRBJ2-5, is GAGVSQSPSNKVTEKGKDVELRCDPISGHTALYWYRQSLGQGLEFLIYFQGNSAPDKSGLPSDRFSAERTGGSVSTLTIQRTQQEDSAVYLCASSLGAGEKTQYFGPGTRLLVL.

This clonotype occurred a few times. The CDR3 DNA sequence: TGTGCCAGCAGTTTATACCCCAATCAGCCCCAGCATTTT. Protein: CASSLYPNQPQHF. The chain carries TRBV28 and TRBJ1-5, with D unclear. V lost 1 base and J 3 bases, leaving 4 bases between the germline ends. The germline gives CDR1 MDHEN, CDR2 SYDVKM. This CDR3 comprises 13 residues.

This clonotype was seen a few times. The chain is built from TRBV6-5 and TRBJ2-2; TRBD1 might be the D (5 bases). This CDR3 contains 15 residues. With 0 bases removed from V and 6 bases from J, the gap between germline ends came to 11 bases. Looked up from germline, CDR1 is MNHEY and CDR2 is SVGAGI. The CDR3 nucleotides are TGTGCCAGCAGTTACTCGACGCAAGGGGCCGGGGAGCTGTTTTTT. Encoded protein: CASSYSTQGAGELFF.

The rearrangement joins TRBV4-2 to TRBJ1-1, with D unclear. Germline values: CDR1 LGHNA, CDR2 YNFKEQ. The germline V and J ends were trimmed by 0 bases and 1 base, with 6 bases remaining between them. This CDR3 spans 14 amino acids. CDR3 loop: CASSQDAGNTEAFF. CDR3 in DNA: TGTGCCAGCAGCCAAGATGCAGGGAACACTGAAGCTTTCTTT.

This clonotype was counted between two and nine times. The gene calls are TRBV6-1 and TRBJ2-5; D not resolved. The CDR3 spans 11 residues. Trimming removed 7 bases at V and 5 bases at J, with 8 bases between. Germline CDR1 and CDR2: MNHNS and SASEGT. The CDR3 region has the DNA TGTGCCAGCAACATATGGGAGACCCAGTACTTC. This encodes CASNIWETQYF.

This clonotype was observed a handful of times. V usage is TRBV7-6 and J usage is TRBJ1-2, with TRBD1 matching 8 bases. Germline values: CDR1 SGHVS, CDR2 FNYEAQ. This CDR3 region has 14 residues. J was trimmed by 8 bases and V by 1 base; bases with no gene match: 6. The CDR3 nucleotides are TGTGCCAGCAGCTTAGAGTCAGGGGGCGAGGGCTACACCTTC. Translated: CASSLESGGEGYTF.

The table lists this clonotype with many counts. The chain is built from TRBV7-9 and TRBJ1-1, with D hard to call. This CDR3 contains 13 residues. Trimming cost V 2 bases and J 3 bases, with 7 bases left between them. The germline V gene encodes CDR1 SEHNR and CDR2 FQNEAQ (reference sequence). CDR3 coding DNA: TGTGCCAGCAGCTTACGGGGAGACACTGAAGCTTTCTTT. As protein: CASSLRGDTEAFF.

This rearrangement joins TRBV7-2 to TRBJ1-2, with 10 bases matching TRBD1. This CDR3 is built from 15 residues. Per germline, CDR1 SGHTA and CDR2 FQGNSA. Trimming removed 7 bases from V and 4 bases from J; junction bases left unmatched: 9. DNA of the CDR3: TGTGCCAGCACCCAGCAAGACAGGGGGCCCTATGGCTACACCTTC. This sequence encodes CASTQQDRGPYGYTF.

This chain uses TRBV7-2 with TRBJ2-3; D unresolved. The CDR3 runs to 14 residues. In germline, CDR1 is SGHTA, CDR2 FQGNSA. Trimming stripped 5 bases from V and 2 bases from J, with 11 bases between. The CDR3 spells CASSRGINTDTQYF. The CDR3 bases are TGTGCCAGCAGCCGTGGAATCAACACAGATACGCAGTATTTT.

In its sample, this clonotype was seen a few times. The chain recombines TRBV4-3 with TRBJ2-7, with D uncertain. Germline loops: CDR1 LGHNA, CDR2 YSLEER. V lost 2 bases, J lost 5 bases, and 13 bases lay in between. The length of the CDR3 is 14 residues. For the CDR3, the DNA is TGCGCCAGCAGCCAATTGATAACATGGGACGAGCAGTACTTC. Translation: CASSQLITWDEQYF.

This clonotype was recorded a few times. The chain is built from TRBV24-1 and TRBJ2-7, with TRBD1 matching over 9 bases. The germline V gene encodes CDR1 KGHDR and CDR2 SFDVKD. V was pared by 3 bases and J by 5 bases, with 13 bases of the junction left unmatched. CDR3 length: 17 amino acids. The CDR3 sequence: CATSDPKTGGDCNEQYV. The DNA of the CDR3 is TGTGCCACCAGTGATCCAAAAACAGGGGGCGATTGCAACGAGCAGTACGTC.

The CDR3 coding sequence is TGTGCCAGCAGTTACTCGGGACTAGGCTACAATGAGCAGTTCTTC. Protein product: CASSYSGLGYNEQFF. The chain employs TRBV6-5 and TRBJ2-1, with TRBD2 identical over 8 bases. Germline CDR1 and CDR2: MNHEY and SVGAGI. This CDR3 contains 15 residues. V lost 0 bases to trimming and J lost 3 bases; unmatched junction nucleotides: 1.

This clonotype appeared many times. The chain carries TRBV7-6 and TRBJ2-1, with D possibly matching TRBD1 (5 bases). CDR1 and CDR2 from the germline V gene are SGHVS and FNYEAQ. This CDR3 is 15 amino acids long. Trimming left V 5 bases short and J 5 bases short, with 16 bases between. Written as DNA, the CDR3 is TGTGCCAGCAGCCTATCAGGGTTCGGCAACAATGAGCAGTTCTTC. Protein sequence: CASSLSGFGNNEQFF. Supplemented by reference TRBV7-6 and TRBJ2-1, the full variable domain reads GAGVSQSPRYKVTKRGQDVALRCDPISGHVSLYWYRQALGQGPEFLTYFNYEAQQDKSGLPNDRFSAERPEGSISTLTIQRTEQRDSAMYRCASSLSGFGNNEQFFGPGTRLTVL.